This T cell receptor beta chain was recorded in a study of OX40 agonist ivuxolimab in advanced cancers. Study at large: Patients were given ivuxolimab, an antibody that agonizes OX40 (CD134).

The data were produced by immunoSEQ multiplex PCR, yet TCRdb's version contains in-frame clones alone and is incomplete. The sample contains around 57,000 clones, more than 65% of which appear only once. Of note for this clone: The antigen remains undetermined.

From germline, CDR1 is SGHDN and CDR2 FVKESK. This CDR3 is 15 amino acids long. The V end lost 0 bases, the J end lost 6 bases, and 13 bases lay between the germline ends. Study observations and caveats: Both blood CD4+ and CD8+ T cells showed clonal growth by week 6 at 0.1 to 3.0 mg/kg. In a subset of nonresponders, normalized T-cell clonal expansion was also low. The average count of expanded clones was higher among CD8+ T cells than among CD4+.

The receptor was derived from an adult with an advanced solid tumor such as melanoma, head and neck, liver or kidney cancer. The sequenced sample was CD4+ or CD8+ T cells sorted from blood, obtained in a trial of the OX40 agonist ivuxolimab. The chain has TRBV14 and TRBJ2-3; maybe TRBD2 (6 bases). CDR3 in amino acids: CASSQDRLAGDTQYF. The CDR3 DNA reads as TGTGCCAGCAGCCAAGATAGGCTGGCGGGGGATACGCAGTATTTT.